This T cell receptor (beta chain) was recovered during a study of T cell repertoires in cytomegalovirus infection. The overall study: In the study, CMV epitopes included recently identified HLA-C-restricted and well-studied HLA-B-restricted ones.

This clonotype was found a few times. Its antigen is still unknown. Broader study findings: Carriage of CMV together with the relevant HLA was identifiable through cumulative public TCR beta family frequency. Dominating the ex vivo response were HLA-C-restricted CMV-specific TCR beta clonotypes.

TCRdb re-called the reads with MiXCR, one entry per CDR3 protein. The table has about 110,000 distinct CDR3 sequences, about 30% seen once; the top ten hold about 81%. Sequences were derived from CD8+ T cells from cultured PBMCs, sampled from culture after CMV antigen stimulation. This TCR came from a human donor in good health (CMV status not recorded). Some clones in this sample may be carry-over from other donors' samples.

In DNA form, the CDR3 reads TGTGCCAGCAGCTTAGCGGCAGGTTACTTCTACGAGCAGTACTTC. It specifies CASSLAAGYFYEQYF. V and J are TRBV11-1 and TRBJ2-7; no clear D gene. The CDR3 contains 15 residues. In germline, CDR1 is SGHAT, CDR2 FQDESV (reference sequence). Between the trimmed V and J ends, which lost 0 bases and 3 bases, there was a span of 12 bases. The variable domain in full, with the rest retrieved from reference TRBV11-1 and TRBJ2-7, is EAEVAQSPRYKITEKSQAVAFWCDPISGHATLYWYRQILGQGPELLVQFQDESVVDDSQLPKDRFSAERLKGVDSTLKIQPAELGDSAMYLCASSLAAGYFYEQYFGPGTRLTVT.